This TCR beta chain derives from a study of blood T cell repertoires in COVID-19. Per the study methods: Amplification from reference gene primers served as the basis for estimated nucleated cell counts. Some clones are missing from TCRdb's copy, which holds only in-frame ones; the method was immunoSEQ multiplex PCR. V and J calls and clone size are copied from that table; D and trimming were computed from the DNA. The table has 97,000 or so clones, 79% seen once. The CDR3 spans 13 residues. V shed 5 bases and J shed 8 bases, with 15 bases lying between them. Per germline, CDR1 LNHDA and CDR2 SQIVND (reference sequence).

The clonotype originates from an elderly woman with active or convalescent COVID-19. The chain has TRBV19 and TRBJ1-2; a weak D match, TRBD1 (6 bases). The sample comprised peripheral blood. DNA of the CDR3: TGTGCCAGTAGTTCCAATGGGGGCCGGGGCTACACCTTC. As protein: CASSSNGGRGYTF.